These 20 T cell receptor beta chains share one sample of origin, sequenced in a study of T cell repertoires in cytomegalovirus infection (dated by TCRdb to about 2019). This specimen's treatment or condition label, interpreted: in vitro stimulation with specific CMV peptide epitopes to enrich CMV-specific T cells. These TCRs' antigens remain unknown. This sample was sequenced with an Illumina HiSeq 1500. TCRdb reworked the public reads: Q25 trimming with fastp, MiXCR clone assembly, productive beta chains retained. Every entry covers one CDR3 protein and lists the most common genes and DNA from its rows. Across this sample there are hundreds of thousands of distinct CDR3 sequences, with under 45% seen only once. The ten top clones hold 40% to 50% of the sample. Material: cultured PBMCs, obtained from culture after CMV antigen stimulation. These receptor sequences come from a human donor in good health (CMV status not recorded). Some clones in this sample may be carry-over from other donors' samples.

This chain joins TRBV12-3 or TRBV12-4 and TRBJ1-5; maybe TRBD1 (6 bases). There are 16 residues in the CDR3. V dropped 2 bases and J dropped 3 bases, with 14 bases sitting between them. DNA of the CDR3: TGTGCCAGCAGTTTAATCGGCAGGGGACTCAATCAGCCCCAGCATTTT. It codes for CASSLIGRGLNQPQHF.

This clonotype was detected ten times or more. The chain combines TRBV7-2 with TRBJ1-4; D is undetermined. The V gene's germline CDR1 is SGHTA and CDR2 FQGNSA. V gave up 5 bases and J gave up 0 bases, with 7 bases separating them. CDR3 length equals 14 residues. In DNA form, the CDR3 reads TGTGCCAGCAGCCGATCCACAACTAATGAAAAACTGTTTTTT. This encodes CASSRSTTNEKLFF. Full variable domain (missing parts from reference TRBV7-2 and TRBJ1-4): GAGVSQSPSNKVTEKGKDVELRCDPISGHTALYWYRQSLGQGLEFLIYFQGNSAPDKSGLPSDRFSAERTGGSVSTLTIQRTQQEDSAVYLCASSRSTTNEKLFFGSGTQLSVL.

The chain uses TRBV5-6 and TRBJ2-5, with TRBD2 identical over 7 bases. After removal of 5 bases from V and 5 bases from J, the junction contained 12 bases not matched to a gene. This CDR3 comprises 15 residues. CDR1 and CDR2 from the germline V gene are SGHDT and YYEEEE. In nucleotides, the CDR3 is TGTGCCAGCAGTATCTTTGGCGGGGGAGGCGAGACCCAGTACTTC. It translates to CASSIFGGGGETQYF. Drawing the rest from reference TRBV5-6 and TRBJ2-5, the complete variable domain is DAGVTQSPTHLIKTRGQQVTLRCSPKSGHDTVSWYQQALGQGPQFIFQYYEEEERQRGNFPDRFSGHQFPNYSSELNVNALLLGDSALYLCASSIFGGGGETQYFGPGTRLLVL.

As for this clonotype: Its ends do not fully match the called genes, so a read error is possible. The CDR3 nucleotides read TGTGCCAGCAGTCCCAGTGGGGCAGACTACAATGAGCTGTTCTTC. Amino acids: CASSPSGADYNELFF. The chain employs TRBV6-1 and TRBJ2-1; D tentatively reads TRBD1 or TRBD2 (5 bases each). Germline assignment: CDR1 MNHNS and CDR2 SASEGT. CDR3 length: 15 residues.

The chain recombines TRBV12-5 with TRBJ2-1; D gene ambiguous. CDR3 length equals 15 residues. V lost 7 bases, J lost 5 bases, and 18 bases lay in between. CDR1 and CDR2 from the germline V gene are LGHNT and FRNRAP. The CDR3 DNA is TGTGCTAGTGTCCTAAAACCCGGGCAAGACAATGAGCAGTTCTTC. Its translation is CASVLKPGQDNEQFF.

CDR3: CASSLVTGRSDTQYF. DNA for the CDR3: TGTGCCAGCAGCTTAGTGACAGGGAGGTCGGATACGCAGTATTTT. This sequence joins TRBV11-2 and TRBJ2-3, with D possibly matching TRBD1 (7 bases). Germline V gene lookup returns CDR1 SGHAT and CDR2 FQNNGV. The CDR3 runs to 15 residues. The V gene lost 1 base and the J gene lost 6 bases, with 14 bases spanning the gap.

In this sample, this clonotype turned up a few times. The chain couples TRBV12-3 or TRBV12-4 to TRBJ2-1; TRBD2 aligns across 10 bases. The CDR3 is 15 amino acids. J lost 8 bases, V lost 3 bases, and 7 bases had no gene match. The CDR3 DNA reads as TGTGCCAGCAGTTTCGAAGCGGGAGGGCCGTATGAGCAGTTCTTC. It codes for CASSFEAGGPYEQFF.

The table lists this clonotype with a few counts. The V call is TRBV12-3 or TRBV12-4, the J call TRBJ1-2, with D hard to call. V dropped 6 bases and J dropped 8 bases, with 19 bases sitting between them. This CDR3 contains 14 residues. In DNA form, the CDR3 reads TGTGCCAGCAGGGAAGGTGGGCGCCCGTCGGGCTACACCTTC. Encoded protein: CASREGGRPSGYTF.

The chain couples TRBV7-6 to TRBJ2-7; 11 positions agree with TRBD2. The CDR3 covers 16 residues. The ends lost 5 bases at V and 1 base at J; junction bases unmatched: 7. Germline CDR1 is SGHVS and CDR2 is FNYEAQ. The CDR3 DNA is TGTGCCAGCAGCCAAGGACTAGCGGGTGGGTCCTACGAGCAGTACTTC. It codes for CASSQGLAGGSYEQYF.

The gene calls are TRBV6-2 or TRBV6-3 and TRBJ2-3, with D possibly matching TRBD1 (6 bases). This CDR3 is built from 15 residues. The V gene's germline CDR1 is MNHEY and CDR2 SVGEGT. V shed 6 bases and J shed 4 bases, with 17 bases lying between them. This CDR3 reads CASRPYRDTADTQYF. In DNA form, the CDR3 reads TGTGCCAGCAGACCCTACAGGGACACAGCAGATACGCAGTATTTT.

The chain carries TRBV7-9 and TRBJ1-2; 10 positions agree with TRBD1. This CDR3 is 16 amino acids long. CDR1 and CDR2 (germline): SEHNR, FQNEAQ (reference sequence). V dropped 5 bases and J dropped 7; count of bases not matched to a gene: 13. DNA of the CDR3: TGTGCCAGCAGCCCTCCCCTTGACAGGGGGCGCGGTGGCTACACCTTC. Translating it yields CASSPPLDRGRGGYTF.

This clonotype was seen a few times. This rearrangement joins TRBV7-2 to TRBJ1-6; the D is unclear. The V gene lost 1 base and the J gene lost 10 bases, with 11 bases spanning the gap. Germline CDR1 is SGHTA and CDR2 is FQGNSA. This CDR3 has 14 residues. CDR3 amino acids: CASSLGGSRSPLHF. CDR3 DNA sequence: TGTGCCAGCAGCTTAGGAGGGAGTAGATCACCCCTCCACTTT. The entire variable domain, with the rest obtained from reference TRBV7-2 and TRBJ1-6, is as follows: GAGVSQSPSNKVTEKGKDVELRCDPISGHTALYWYRQSLGQGLEFLIYFQGNSAPDKSGLPSDRFSAERTGGSVSTLTIQRTQQEDSAVYLCASSLGGSRSPLHFGNGTRLTVT.

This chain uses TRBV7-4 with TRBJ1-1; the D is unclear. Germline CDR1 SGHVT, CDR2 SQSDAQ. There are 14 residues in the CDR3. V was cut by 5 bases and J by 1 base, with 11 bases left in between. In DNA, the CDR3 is TGTGCCAGCAGCGTCAGCGCGGCGAACACTGAAGCTTTCTTT. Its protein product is CASSVSAANTEAFF.

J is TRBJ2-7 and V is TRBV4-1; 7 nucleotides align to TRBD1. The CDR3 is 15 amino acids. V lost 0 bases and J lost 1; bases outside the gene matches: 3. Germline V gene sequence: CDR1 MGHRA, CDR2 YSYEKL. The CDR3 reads CASSQEGGRSYEQYF. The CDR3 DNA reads TGCGCCAGCAGCCAAGAAGGGGGCAGGTCCTACGAGCAGTACTTC.

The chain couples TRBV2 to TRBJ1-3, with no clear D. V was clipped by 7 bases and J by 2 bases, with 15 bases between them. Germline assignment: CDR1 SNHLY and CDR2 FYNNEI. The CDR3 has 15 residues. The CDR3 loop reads CASTLRDVAGNTIYF. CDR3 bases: TGTGCCAGCACCCTTCGTGATGTGGCTGGAAACACCATATATTTT.

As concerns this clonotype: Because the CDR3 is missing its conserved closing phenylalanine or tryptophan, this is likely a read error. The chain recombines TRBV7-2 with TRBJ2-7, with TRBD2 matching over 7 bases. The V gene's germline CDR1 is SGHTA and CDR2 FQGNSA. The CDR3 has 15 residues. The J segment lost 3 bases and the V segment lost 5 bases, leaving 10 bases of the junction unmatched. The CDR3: CASSQTRDYFYEQYL. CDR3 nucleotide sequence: TGTGCCAGCAGCCAAACCCGGGACTACTTCTACGAGCAGTACTTA.

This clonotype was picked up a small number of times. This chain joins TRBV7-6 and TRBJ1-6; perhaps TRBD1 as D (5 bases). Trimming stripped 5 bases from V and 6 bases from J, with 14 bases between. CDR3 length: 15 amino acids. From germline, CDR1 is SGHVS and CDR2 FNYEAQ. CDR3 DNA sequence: TGTGCCAGCAGCCCAACGGGACGGCCTAATTCACCCCTCCACTTT. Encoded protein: CASSPTGRPNSPLHF.

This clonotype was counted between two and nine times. The CDR3 DNA sequence: TGTGCCAGCAGCTTTACACCCTCTCGAGGGGATACGCAGTATTTT. Its translation: CASSFTPSRGDTQYF. J is TRBJ2-3 and V is TRBV7-2; tentative D call: TRBD2 (5 bases). Germline-derived CDR1 and CDR2 are SGHTA and FQGNSA. The CDR3 consists of 15 residues. The V and J ends lost 3 bases and 6 bases respectively, with 16 bases between them.

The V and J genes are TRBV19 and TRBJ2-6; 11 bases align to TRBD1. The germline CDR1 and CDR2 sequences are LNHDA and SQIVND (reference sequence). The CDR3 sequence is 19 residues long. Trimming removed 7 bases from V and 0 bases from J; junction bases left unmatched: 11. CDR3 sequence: CASTPRWDRGISGANVLTF. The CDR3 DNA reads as TGTGCCAGTACCCCCAGGTGGGACAGGGGGATCTCTGGGGCCAACGTCCTGACTTTC.

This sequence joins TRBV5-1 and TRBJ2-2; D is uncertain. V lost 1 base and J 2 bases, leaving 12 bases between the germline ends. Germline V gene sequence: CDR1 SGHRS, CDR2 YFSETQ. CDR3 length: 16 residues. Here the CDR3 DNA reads TGCGCCAGCAGCTTGTGGTGGTCCCGAAACACCGGGGAGCTGTTTTTT. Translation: CASSLWWSRNTGELFF. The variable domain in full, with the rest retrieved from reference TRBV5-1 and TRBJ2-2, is KAGVTQTPRYLIKTRGQQVTLSCSPISGHRSVSWYQQTPGQGLQFLFEYFSETQRNKGNFPGRFSGRQFSNSRSEMNVSTLELGDSALYLCASSLWWSRNTGELFFGEGSRLTVL.